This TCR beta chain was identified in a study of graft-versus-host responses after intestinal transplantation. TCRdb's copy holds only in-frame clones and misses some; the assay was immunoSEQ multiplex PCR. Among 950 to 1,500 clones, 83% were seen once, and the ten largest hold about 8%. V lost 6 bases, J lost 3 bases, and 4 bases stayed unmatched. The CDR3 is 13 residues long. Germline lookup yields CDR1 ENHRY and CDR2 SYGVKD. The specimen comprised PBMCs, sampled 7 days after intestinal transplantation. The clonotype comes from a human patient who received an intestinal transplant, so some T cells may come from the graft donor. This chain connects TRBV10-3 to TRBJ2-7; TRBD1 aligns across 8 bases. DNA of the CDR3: TGTGCCATCAGGACAGGGGATAACTACGAGCAGTACTTC. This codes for CAIRTGDNYEQYF.